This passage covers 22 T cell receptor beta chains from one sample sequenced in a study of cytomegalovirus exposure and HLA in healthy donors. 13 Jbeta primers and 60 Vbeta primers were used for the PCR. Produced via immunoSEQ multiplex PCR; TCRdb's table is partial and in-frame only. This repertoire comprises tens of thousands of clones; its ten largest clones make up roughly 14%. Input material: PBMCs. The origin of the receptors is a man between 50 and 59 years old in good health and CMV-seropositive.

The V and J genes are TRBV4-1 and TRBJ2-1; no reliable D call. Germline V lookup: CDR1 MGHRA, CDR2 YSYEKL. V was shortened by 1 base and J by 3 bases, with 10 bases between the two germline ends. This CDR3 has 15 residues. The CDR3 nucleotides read TGCGCCAGCAGCCAAGGTATTACAGTCTACAATGAGCAGTTCTTC. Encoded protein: CASSQGITVYNEQFF.

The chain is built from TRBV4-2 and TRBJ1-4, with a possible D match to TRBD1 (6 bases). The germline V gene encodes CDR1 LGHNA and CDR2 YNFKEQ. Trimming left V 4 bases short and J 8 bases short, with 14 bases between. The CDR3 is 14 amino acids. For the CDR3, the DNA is TGTGCCAGCAGCCGCACAGGGCTGGGGGAAAAACTGTTTTTT. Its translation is CASSRTGLGEKLFF.

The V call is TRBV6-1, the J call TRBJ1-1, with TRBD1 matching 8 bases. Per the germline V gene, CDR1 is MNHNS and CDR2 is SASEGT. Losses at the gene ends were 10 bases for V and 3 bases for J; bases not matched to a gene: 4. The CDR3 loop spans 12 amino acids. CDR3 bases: TGTGCCACTCGACAGGGGTACACTGAAGCTTTCTTT. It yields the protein CATRQGYTEAFF.

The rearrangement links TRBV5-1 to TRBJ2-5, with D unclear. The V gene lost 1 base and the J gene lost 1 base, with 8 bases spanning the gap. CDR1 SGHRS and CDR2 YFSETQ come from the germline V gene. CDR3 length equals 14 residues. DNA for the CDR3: TGCGCCAGCAGCTTGCGTCCCAGCCAAGAGACCCAGTACTTC. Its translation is CASSLRPSQETQYF.

The CDR3 nucleotides are TGCAGCGTTGAAGTGTCCAGGAACACTGAAGCTTTCTTT. Protein product: CSVEVSRNTEAFF. This sequence joins TRBV29-1 and TRBJ1-1; D is undetermined. Germline values: CDR1 SQVTM, CDR2 ANQGSEA. The ends were cut back, 1 base at V and 1 base at J, with 7 bases in the middle. This CDR3 spans 13 amino acids.

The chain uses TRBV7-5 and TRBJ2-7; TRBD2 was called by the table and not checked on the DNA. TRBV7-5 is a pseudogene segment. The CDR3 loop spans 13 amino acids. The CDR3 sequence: CARMAGPLYEQYF. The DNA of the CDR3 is TGTGCCAGAATGGCGGGACCCCTTTACGAGCAGTACTTC.

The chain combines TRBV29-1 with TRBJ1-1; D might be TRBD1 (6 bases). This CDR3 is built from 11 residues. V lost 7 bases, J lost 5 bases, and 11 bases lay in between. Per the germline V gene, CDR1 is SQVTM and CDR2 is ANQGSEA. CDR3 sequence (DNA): TGCAGCGCCGCCGGACAGACTGAAGCTTTCTTT. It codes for CSAAGQTEAFF.

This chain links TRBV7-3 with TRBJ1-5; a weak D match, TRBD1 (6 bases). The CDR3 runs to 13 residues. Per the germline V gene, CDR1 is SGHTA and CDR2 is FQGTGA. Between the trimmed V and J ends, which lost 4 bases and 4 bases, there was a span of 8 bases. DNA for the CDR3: TGTGCCAGCAGCTCCGACAGGAATCAGCCCCAGCATTTT. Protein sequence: CASSSDRNQPQHF.

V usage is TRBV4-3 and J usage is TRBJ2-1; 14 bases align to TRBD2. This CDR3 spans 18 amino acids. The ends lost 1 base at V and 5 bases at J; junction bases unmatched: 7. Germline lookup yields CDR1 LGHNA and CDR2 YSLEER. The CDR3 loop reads CASSQGAGLAGAHNEQFF. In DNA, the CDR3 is TGCGCCAGCAGCCAAGGCGCGGGACTAGCGGGAGCGCACAATGAGCAGTTCTTC.

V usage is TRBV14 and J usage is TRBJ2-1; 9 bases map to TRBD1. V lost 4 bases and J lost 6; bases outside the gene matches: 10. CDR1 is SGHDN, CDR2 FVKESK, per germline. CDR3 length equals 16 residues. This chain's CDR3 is CASSRRPGTGTNEQFF. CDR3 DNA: TGTGCCAGCAGCCGACGTCCCGGGACAGGGACCAATGAGCAGTTCTTC.

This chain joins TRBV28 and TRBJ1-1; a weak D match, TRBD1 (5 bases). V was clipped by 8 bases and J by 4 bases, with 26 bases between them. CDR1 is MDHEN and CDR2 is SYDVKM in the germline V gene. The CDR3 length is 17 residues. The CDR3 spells CASYALGQGQGGTEAFF. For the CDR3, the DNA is TGTGCCAGCTATGCCTTGGGGCAGGGTCAGGGCGGCACTGAAGCTTTCTTT.

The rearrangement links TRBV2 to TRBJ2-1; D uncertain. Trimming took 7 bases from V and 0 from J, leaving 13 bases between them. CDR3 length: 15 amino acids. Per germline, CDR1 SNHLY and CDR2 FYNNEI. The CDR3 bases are TGTGCCAGCACGCGTCATCCAAGCTCCTACAATGAGCAGTTCTTC. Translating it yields CASTRHPSSYNEQFF.

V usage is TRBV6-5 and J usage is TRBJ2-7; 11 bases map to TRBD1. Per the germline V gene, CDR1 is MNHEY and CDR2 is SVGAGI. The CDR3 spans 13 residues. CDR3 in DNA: TGTGCCAGCAGTCATGGGACAGGGGGGGAGCAGTGCGTC. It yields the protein CASSHGTGGEQCV.

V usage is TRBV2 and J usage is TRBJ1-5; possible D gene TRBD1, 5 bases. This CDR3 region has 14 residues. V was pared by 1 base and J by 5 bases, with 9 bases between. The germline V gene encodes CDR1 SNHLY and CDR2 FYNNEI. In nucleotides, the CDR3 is TGTGCCAGCAGTGAAGGGGGGGGTCATCAGCCCCAGCATTTT. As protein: CASSEGGGHQPQHF.

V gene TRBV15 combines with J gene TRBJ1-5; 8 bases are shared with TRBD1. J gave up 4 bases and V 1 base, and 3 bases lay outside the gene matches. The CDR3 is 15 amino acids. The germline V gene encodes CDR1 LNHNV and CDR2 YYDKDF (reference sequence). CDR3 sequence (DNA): TGTGCCACCAGCAGAGGCACAGGGGGGAATCAGCCCCAGCATTTT. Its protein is CATSRGTGGNQPQHF.

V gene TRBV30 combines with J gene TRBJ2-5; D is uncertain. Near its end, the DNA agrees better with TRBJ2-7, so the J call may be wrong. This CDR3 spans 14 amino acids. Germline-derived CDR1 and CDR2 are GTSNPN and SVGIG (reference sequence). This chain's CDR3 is CAWIGQANPYEQYF. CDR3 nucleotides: TGTGCCTGGATTGGGCAGGCAAATCCCTACGAGCAGTACTTC.

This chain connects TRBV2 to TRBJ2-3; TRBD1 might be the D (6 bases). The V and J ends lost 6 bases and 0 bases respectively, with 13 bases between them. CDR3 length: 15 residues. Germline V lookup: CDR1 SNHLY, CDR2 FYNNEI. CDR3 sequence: CASSGTGISTDTQYF. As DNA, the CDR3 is TGTGCCAGCAGCGGCACAGGGATCAGCACAGATACGCAGTATTTT.

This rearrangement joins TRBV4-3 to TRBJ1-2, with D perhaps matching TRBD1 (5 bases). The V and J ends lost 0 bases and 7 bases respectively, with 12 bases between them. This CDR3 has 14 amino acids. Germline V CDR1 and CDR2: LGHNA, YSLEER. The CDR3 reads CASSQDRRDSGYTF. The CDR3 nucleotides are TGCGCCAGCAGCCAAGATCGACGGGACTCTGGCTACACCTTC.

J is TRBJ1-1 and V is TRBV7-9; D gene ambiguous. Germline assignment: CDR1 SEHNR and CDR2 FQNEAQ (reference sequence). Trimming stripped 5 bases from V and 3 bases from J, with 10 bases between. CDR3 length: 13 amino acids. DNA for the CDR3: TGTGCCAGCAGCCCGCAGCGCGACACTGAAGCTTTCTTT. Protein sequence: CASSPQRDTEAFF. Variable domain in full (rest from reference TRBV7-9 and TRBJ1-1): DTGVSQNPRHKITKRGQNVTFRCDPISEHNRLYWYRQTLGQGPEFLTYFQNEAQLEKSRLLSDRFSAERPKGSFSTLEIQRTEQGDSAMYLCASSPQRDTEAFFGQGTRLTVV.

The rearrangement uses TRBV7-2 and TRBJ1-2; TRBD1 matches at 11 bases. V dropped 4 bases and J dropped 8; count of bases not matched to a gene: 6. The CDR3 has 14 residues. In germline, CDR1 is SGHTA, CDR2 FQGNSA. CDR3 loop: CASSSADRGLGYTF. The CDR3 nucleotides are TGTGCCAGCAGCTCAGCGGACAGGGGGCTGGGCTACACCTTC.

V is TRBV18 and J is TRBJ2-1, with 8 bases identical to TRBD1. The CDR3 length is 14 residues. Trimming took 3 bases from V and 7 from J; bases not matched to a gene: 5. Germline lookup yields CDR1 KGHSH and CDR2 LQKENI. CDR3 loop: CASSPPRGPNEQFF. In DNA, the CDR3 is TGTGCCAGCTCACCCCCCAGGGGGCCAAATGAGCAGTTCTTC.

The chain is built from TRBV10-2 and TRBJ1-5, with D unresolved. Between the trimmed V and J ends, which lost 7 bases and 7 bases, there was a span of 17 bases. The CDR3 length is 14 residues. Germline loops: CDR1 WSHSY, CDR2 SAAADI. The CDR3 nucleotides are TGCGCCAGCACGGGAGTCGGGCTCGGGCAGCCCCAGCATTTT. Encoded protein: CASTGVGLGQPQHF.